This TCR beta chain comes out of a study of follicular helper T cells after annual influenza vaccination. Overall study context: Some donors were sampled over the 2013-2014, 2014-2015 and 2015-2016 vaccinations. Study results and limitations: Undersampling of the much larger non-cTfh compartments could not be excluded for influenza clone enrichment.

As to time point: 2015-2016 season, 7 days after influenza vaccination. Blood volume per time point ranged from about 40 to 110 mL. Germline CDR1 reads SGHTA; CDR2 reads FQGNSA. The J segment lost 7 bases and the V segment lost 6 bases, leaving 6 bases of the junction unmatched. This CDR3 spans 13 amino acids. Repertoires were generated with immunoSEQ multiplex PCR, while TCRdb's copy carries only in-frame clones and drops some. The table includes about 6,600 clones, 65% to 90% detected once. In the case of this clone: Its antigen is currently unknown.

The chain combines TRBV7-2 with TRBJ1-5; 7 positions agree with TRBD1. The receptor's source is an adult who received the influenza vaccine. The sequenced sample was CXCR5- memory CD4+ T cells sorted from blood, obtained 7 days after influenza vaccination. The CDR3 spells CASSYRGDQPQHF. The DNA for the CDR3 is TGTGCCAGCAGTTACAGGGGAGACCAGCCCCAGCATTTT. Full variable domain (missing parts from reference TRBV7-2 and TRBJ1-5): GAGVSQSPSNKVTEKGKDVELRCDPISGHTALYWYRQSLGQGLEFLIYFQGNSAPDKSGLPSDRFSAERTGGSVSTLTIQRTQQEDSAVYLCASSYRGDQPQHFGDGTRLSIL.